This passage covers 28 T cell receptor beta chains from one sample sequenced in a study of kidney transplant recipient with SARS-CoV-2 infection. TCRdb reanalysed the reads using MiXCR and keeps one entry per CDR3 protein. The repertoire holds under 300,000 distinct CDR3 sequences, with around 26% as singletons. Sample: a blood sample, taken at baseline and on day 111 from a kidney transplant recipient. The source is a young adult male patient who had COVID-19 and was a kidney transplant recipient. Some T cells here may be from the graft donor.

This clonotype has a count of ten or more. J is TRBJ1-5 and V is TRBV6-2 or TRBV6-3; no firm D call. CDR3 length: 12 residues. V was clipped by 4 bases and J by 5 bases, with 6 bases between them. Germline loops: CDR1 MNHEY, CDR2 SVGEGT. CDR3 sequence (DNA): TGTGCCAGCAGTTCAGTTTATCAGCCCCAGCATTTT. Protein: CASSSVYQPQHF.

This clonotype has a handful of counts. V and J are TRBV5-1 and TRBJ2-3, with a possible D match to TRBD1 (7 bases). Germline V CDR1 and CDR2: SGHRS, YFSETQ. Between the trimmed V and J ends, which lost 0 bases and 6 bases, there was a span of 14 bases. The CDR3 length is 15 residues. The CDR3 here is CASSLAGGGQDTQYF. DNA of the CDR3: TGCGCCAGCAGCTTGGCCGGAGGGGGCCAGGATACGCAGTATTTT.

This clonotype showed up many times. This chain connects TRBV16 to TRBJ1-2, with unresolved D. Germline V gene sequence: CDR1 KGHSY, CDR2 FQNENV. This CDR3 region has 17 residues. The V gene lost 5 bases and the J gene lost 4 bases, with 23 bases spanning the gap. The CDR3 spells CASSNSVVVRKTYGYTF. In DNA, the CDR3 is TGTGCCAGCAGCAACTCTGTGGTCGTTAGAAAGACCTATGGCTACACCTTC.

A word on this clonotype: A much larger clone differs by one base, so this may be a read error. V usage is TRBV5-1 and J usage is TRBJ2-7; 7 nucleotides line up with TRBD1. The CDR3 has 16 residues. The germline gives CDR1 SGHRS, CDR2 YFSETQ. CDR3 in DNA: TGCGCCAGCAGCTTGGTATTGGGACAGAGCTCCTGCGAGCAGTACTTC. Translation gives CASSLVLGQSSCEQYF.

This clonotype was seen many times. The CDR3 DNA reads as TGTGCCAGCAGCTCCCCGGGGGCTAGGAACACTGAAGCTTTCTTT. It codes for CASSSPGARNTEAFF. The chain employs TRBV11-3 and TRBJ1-1; weak D call: TRBD1 (6 bases). V was clipped by 4 bases and J by 1 base, with 13 bases between them. The CDR3 has 15 residues. Germline CDR1 and CDR2: SGHNT and YENEEA.

There are many counts of this clonotype. V and J are TRBV19 and TRBJ2-2; 7 bases fit TRBD2. From germline, CDR1 is LNHDA and CDR2 SQIVND (reference sequence). J gave up 6 bases and V 7 bases, and 11 bases lay outside the gene matches. CDR3 length: 15 amino acids. The CDR3 sequence is CASTAFGTIAGELFF. The CDR3, as DNA: TGTGCCAGTACCGCCTTCGGGACTATTGCCGGGGAGCTGTTTTTT.

As to this clonotype: This may come from a read error, since a much larger clone is one base off. The chain combines TRBV29-1 with TRBJ2-3, with 8 bases identical to TRBD2. The end of the DNA fits TRBJ2-7 better, so the J call may be wrong. The CDR3 contains 16 residues. The germline CDR1 and CDR2 sequences are SQVTM and ANQGSEA. The chain's CDR3 is CNVEGISGDVTNGQYF. CDR3 bases: TGCAACGTTGAAGGTATTAGCGGGGATGTCACTAACGGGCAGTACTTC.

This clonotype was counted many times. V usage is TRBV20-1 and J usage is TRBJ2-7; TRBD1 aligns across 8 bases. Germline trimming cut 2 bases from V and 2 bases from J; bases unmatched to any gene: 2. CDR3 length equals 13 residues. Per germline, CDR1 DFQATT and CDR2 SNEGSKA (reference sequence). The DNA for the CDR3 is TGCAGTGCTAGACCCAGGGGGCCCTACGAGCAGTACTTC. It specifies CSARPRGPYEQYF.

This clonotype was seen repeatedly, ten times or more. The J gene is TRBJ1-3, the V gene TRBV18; D uncertain. With 8 bases removed from V and 0 bases from J, the gap between germline ends came to 8 bases. CDR1 and CDR2 from the germline V gene are KGHSH and LQKENI. The CDR3 length is 13 residues. The CDR3 is CASKLGSGNTIYF. CDR3 DNA sequence: TGTGCCAGCAAACTTGGCTCTGGAAACACCATATATTTT.

Of note for this clonotype: A much bigger clone sits one base away, suggesting this may be a read error. This chain links TRBV7-3 with TRBJ2-1; D possibly corresponds to TRBD1 (6 bases). The germline gives CDR1 SGHTA, CDR2 FQGTGA. The CDR3 loop spans 13 amino acids. The CDR3 region has the DNA TGTGCCGGCAGCTTACAGACAGGCAATGAGCAGTTCTTC. Protein: CAGSLQTGNEQFF.

This clonotype was counted ten times or more. The gene calls are TRBV4-1 and TRBJ1-2, with D maybe TRBD1 (5 bases). Looked up from germline, CDR1 is MGHRA and CDR2 is YSYEKL. The CDR3 is made up of 14 amino acids. Trimming removed 1 base from V and 7 bases from J, with 13 bases in between. Here the CDR3 DNA reads TGCGCCAGCAGCCAAGCTCGGTGGGGGAGTGGCTACACCTTC. Translation: CASSQARWGSGYTF.

This clonotype was picked up many times. The chain recombines TRBV12-3 or TRBV12-4 with TRBJ2-3; TRBD2 agrees at 9 bases. V lost 8 bases, J lost 5 bases, and 23 bases stayed unmatched. CDR3 length: 19 amino acids. The DNA of the CDR3 is TGTGCCAGCCGATCTAGGGGAGGGAGAGGACTAGCGCGGTTAGATACGCAGTATTTT. It yields the protein CASRSRGGRGLARLDTQYF.

This clonotype was seen once. A much larger clone is a single base away; this may be a read error. The rearrangement joins TRBV5-5 to TRBJ1-6; possible D gene TRBD1, 5 bases. Germline V CDR1 and CDR2: SGHKS, YYEKEE (reference sequence). The CDR3 spans 14 residues. Trimming pared 0 bases from V and 11 bases from J, leaving 12 bases between. The CDR3 here is CASSLERGQPPLHF. CDR3 nucleotide sequence: TGTGCCAGCAGCTTGGAAAGGGGTCAACCACCCCTCCACTTT.

Points on this clonotype: A much larger clone lies one base from this, so it may be a read error. This chain connects TRBV30 to TRBJ1-1; tentatively, D is TRBD1 (5 bases). Germline CDR1 GTSNPN, CDR2 SVGIG (reference sequence). The CDR3 runs 13 residues. The CDR3 nucleotides read TGTGCCTGGAGTGTAAAGGAGGACACTGAAGCTCTCTTT. This gives the protein CAWSVKEDTEALF. The variable domain in full, completed from reference TRBV30 and TRBJ1-1, reads SQTIHQWPATLVQPVGSPLSLECTVEGTSNPNLYWYRQAAGRGLQLLFYSVGIGQISSEVPQNLSASRPQDRQFILSSKKLLLSDSGFYLCAWSVKEDTEALFGQGTRLTVV.

This clonotype showed up just a few times. The CDR3 protein is CASSLTGAGSTDTQYF. For the CDR3, the DNA is TGTGCCAGCAGCTTAACCGGCGCGGGTAGCACAGATACGCAGTATTTT. This chain uses TRBV7-3 with TRBJ2-3; weak D call: TRBD2 (5 bases). The CDR3 totals 16 residues. The germline CDR1 and CDR2 sequences are SGHTA and FQGTGA. V was shortened by 0 bases and J by 0 bases, with 10 bases between the two germline ends.

About this clonotype itself: A much bigger clone sits one base away, suggesting this may be a read error. The CDR3 coding sequence is TGTGCCAGCGGCTTTGGGATGGCGTACAATGAGCAGTTCTTC. The encoded protein is CASGFGMAYNEQFF. This chain uses TRBV11-1 with TRBJ2-1, with D hard to call. CDR1 is SGHAT and CDR2 is FQDESV in the germline V gene (reference sequence). The CDR3 has 14 amino acids.

Ten or more counts support this clonotype. For the CDR3, the DNA is TGTGCCAGCAGTTCCACGGGACTCCCCTCTGGAAACACCATATATTTT. Protein: CASSSTGLPSGNTIYF. The chain carries TRBV12-3 or TRBV12-4 and TRBJ1-3; D might be TRBD1 (5 bases). CDR3 length equals 16 residues. V lost 4 bases and J 0 bases, leaving 13 bases between the germline ends.

In the case of this clonotype: A read error is possible here, since a much larger clone lies one base away. The rearrangement joins TRBV13 to TRBJ2-7; 9 bases are a match to TRBD1. Germline V CDR1 and CDR2: PRHDT, FYEKMQ (reference sequence). This CDR3 is 15 amino acids long. The CDR3 DNA follows: TGTGCCGGCAGCTTAGGGGGACAGGGAAAATACGAGCAGTACTTC. This translates into CAGSLGGQGKYEQYF.

As concerns this clonotype: Since a much larger clone is just one base distant, this may be a read error. The V gene is TRBV30, the J gene TRBJ1-6; D might be TRBD1 (5 bases). V lost 5 bases to trimming and J lost 0 bases, with 17 bases between them. This CDR3 has 17 residues. CDR1 GTSNPN and CDR2 SVGIG come from the germline V gene (reference sequence). The CDR3 region has the DNA TGTGCCTGGTCCCCCTGGGGACTGGGCTCCTATAATTCACCCCTCCACTTT. Translated, it gives CAWSPWGLGSYNSPLHF.

The chain joins TRBV19 to TRBJ2-1; D call uncertain. The germline V gene encodes CDR1 LNHDA and CDR2 SQIVND (reference sequence). The CDR3 runs 11 residues. Trimming removed 5 bases from V and 7 bases from J, with 6 bases in between. The CDR3 DNA is TGTGCCAGTAGTGCGGTAAATGAGCAGTTCTTC. As protein: CASSAVNEQFF. Filled out from reference TRBV19 and TRBJ2-1, the complete variable domain reads DGGITQSPKYLFRKEGQNVTLSCEQNLNHDAMYWYRQDPGQGLRLIYYSQIVNDFQKGDIAEGYSVSREKKESFPLTVTSAQKNPTAFYLCASSAVNEQFFGPGTRLTVL.

The chain combines TRBV25-1 with TRBJ2-6; 10 bases are shared with TRBD1. Germline V gene data show CDR1 as MGHDK and CDR2 as SYGVNS. With V trimmed by 2 bases and J by 1 base, 5 bases remained unmatched. The CDR3 has 18 residues. The CDR3 sequence: CASSELGQGRSGANVLTF. Here the CDR3 DNA reads TGTGCCAGCAGTGAACTGGGACAGGGGAGGTCTGGGGCCAACGTCCTGACTTTC. The full variable domain, with the rest looked up from reference TRBV25-1 and TRBJ2-6, is EADIYQTPRYLVIGTGKKITLECSQTMGHDKMYWYQQDPGMELHLIHYSYGVNSTEKGDLSSESTVSRIRTEHFPLTLESARPSHTSQYLCASSELGQGRSGANVLTFGAGSRLTVL.

This clonotype is a singleton in its sample. This clone may be a read error of a much larger clone one base away. The chain has TRBV5-1 and TRBJ1-2; the D is unclear. CDR1 and CDR2 from the germline V gene are SGHRS and YFSETQ. Trimming removed 6 bases from V and 4 bases from J, with 22 bases in between. The CDR3 spans 16 residues. CDR3: CASNERSVRKTYGYTF. DNA of the CDR3: TGCGCCAGCAATGAACGATCGGTTCGAAAGACCTATGGCTACACCTTC.

Worth noting for this clonotype: Since a much larger clone is just one base distant, this may be a read error. The gene calls are TRBV6-5 and TRBJ1-4, with D tentatively TRBD1 (6 bases). The germline V gene has CDR1 MNHEY and CDR2 SVGAGI. This CDR3 has 15 amino acids. The DNA of the CDR3 is TGTACCAGCAGGCCCACAGGGCGAACTAATGAAAAACTGTTTTTT. Encoded protein: CTSRPTGRTNEKLFF.

This clonotype was counted many times. An end of the junction does not agree with germline; a read error may underlie this. The chain uses TRBV10-2 and TRBJ2-5, with 12 bases fitting TRBD1. The J call could be wrong; TRBJ2-7 is a better fit for the DNA end. Germline V gene sequence: CDR1 WSHSY, CDR2 SAAADI. The CDR3 is 14 amino acids. The CDR3 loop reads CASSSGQGAHEQYF. For the CDR3, the DNA is TGTGCCAGCAGTTCGGGACAGGGGGCCCACGAGCAGTACTTC.

To note about this clonotype: A much larger clone lies a single base off, so this may be a read error. The chain employs TRBV3-1 and TRBJ2-2; D possibly corresponds to TRBD2 (6 bases). This CDR3 contains 18 residues. Per germline, CDR1 LGHDT and CDR2 YNNKEL (reference sequence). CDR3 in DNA: TGTGCCAGCAGCATTGGACATCCCATTTCAGGCTTGACCGGGGGGCTGTTTTTT. Amino acid sequence: CASSIGHPISGLTGGLFF.

This clonotype has at least ten counts. This chain uses TRBV10-1 with TRBJ2-7; TRBD2 agrees at 7 bases. Germline values: CDR1 WNHNN, CDR2 SYGVQD (reference sequence). The CDR3 is made up of 15 amino acids. The ends lost 3 bases at V and 3 bases at J; junction bases unmatched: 8. The CDR3 spells CASSDSAGVSYEQYF. The CDR3 DNA reads as TGCGCCAGCAGTGACTCGGCGGGAGTAAGCTACGAGCAGTACTTC.

The chain carries TRBV9 and TRBJ2-1; 8 positions match TRBD2. V lost 0 bases, J lost 7 bases, and 6 bases stayed unmatched. The CDR3 is 15 amino acids. From germline, CDR1 is SGDLS and CDR2 YYNGEE. CDR3 DNA: TGTGCCAGCAGCGTAGTCGGGGGGGGCGGGAATGAGCAGTTCTTC. Protein: CASSVVGGGGNEQFF.

This clonotype was seen a single time. This may stem from a read error, because a much larger clone lies one nucleotide away. The rearrangement uses TRBV16 and TRBJ1-2, with unresolved D. Trimming took 5 bases from V and 4 from J, leaving 23 bases between them. The CDR3 contains 17 residues. Germline loops: CDR1 KGHSY, CDR2 FQNENV. In DNA form, the CDR3 reads TGTGCCAGCAGCGGGGAAAAGGTCGTTAGAAAGACCTATGGCTACACCTTC. As protein: CASSGEKVVRKTYGYTF.